This entry concerns a single T cell receptor beta chain. The sample belongs to a study of blood T cell repertoires in COVID-19. Study context: T cells, B-cell-depleted T cells, or PBMCs provided the cDNA or gDNA that served as material.

With 4 bases clipped from V and 4 bases from J, the junction kept 3 bases outside the gene matches. The CDR3 loop spans 14 amino acids. CDR1 and CDR2 (germline): SGHAT, FQNNGV. Source study methods: By means of reference gene primer amplification, nucleated cell counts were estimated. Sequencing was performed with immunoSEQ multiplex PCR; in TCRdb, only in-frame clones are kept and a portion is missing. The V and J calls and clone size were taken over from that table, and D and trimming were inferred from the DNA. The repertoire holds about 280,000 clones, with about 85% as singletons. The receptor was isolated from a human donor in a cohort sampled during active COVID-19. The V gene is TRBV11-2, the J gene TRBJ2-1, with 8 bases that match TRBD2. Sequenced sample: peripheral blood. The CDR3 protein is CASSSSGGYNEQFF. The CDR3 coding sequence is TGTGCCAGCAGCTCGTCGGGAGGGTACAATGAGCAGTTCTTC.